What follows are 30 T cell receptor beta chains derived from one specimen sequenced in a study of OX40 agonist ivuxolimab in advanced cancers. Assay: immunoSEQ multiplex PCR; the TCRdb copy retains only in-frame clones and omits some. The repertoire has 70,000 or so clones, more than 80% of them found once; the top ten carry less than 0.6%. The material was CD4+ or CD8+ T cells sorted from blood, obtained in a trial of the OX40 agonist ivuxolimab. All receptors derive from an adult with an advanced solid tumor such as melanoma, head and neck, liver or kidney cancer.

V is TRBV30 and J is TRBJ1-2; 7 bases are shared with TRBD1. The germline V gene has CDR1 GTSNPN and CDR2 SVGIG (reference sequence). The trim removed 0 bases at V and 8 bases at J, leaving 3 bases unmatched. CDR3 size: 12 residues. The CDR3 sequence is CAWSVGGGGYTF. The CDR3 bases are TGTGCCTGGAGTGTTGGAGGGGGCGGCTACACCTTC.

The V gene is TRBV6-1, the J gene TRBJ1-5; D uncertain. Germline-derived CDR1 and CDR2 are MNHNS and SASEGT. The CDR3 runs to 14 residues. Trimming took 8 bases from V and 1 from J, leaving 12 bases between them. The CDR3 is CASLTPRSNQPQHF. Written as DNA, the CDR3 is TGTGCCAGCCTAACCCCGAGGAGCAATCAGCCCCAGCATTTT.

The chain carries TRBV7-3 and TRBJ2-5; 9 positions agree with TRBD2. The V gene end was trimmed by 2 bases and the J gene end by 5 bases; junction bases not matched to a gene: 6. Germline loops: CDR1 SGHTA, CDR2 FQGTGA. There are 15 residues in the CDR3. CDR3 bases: TGTGCCAGCAGCTTAGGCGGGAGGGCCGAGGAGACCCAGTACTTC. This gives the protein CASSLGGRAEETQYF. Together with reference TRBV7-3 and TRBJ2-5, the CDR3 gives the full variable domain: GAGVSQTPSNKVTEKGKYVELRCDPISGHTALYWYRQSLGQGPEFLIYFQGTGAADDSGLPNDRFFAVRPEGSVSTLKIQRTERGDSAVYLCASSLGGRAEETQYFGPGTRLLVL.

The CDR3 here is CASSLDRTGVDTQYF. For the CDR3, the DNA is TGTGCCAGCAGCTTGGATCGGACAGGGGTAGATACGCAGTATTTT. The V and J genes are TRBV5-4 and TRBJ2-3; 9 bases agree with TRBD1. With V trimmed by 0 bases and J by 5 bases, 4 bases remained unmatched. This CDR3 comprises 15 residues. Germline lookup yields CDR1 SGHNT and CDR2 YYREEE (reference sequence).

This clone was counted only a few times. The CDR3 sequence is CASSPPGLPYEQYF. The CDR3 DNA sequence: TGTGCCAGCTCACCACCTGGACTGCCCTACGAGCAGTACTTC. J is TRBJ2-7 and V is TRBV18; a possible D gene is TRBD2 (5 bases). From germline, CDR1 is KGHSH and CDR2 LQKENI. V shed 0 bases and J shed 2 bases, with 8 bases lying between them. CDR3 size: 14 residues. Drawing the rest from reference TRBV18 and TRBJ2-7, the complete variable domain is NAGVMQNPRHLVRRRGQEARLRCSPMKGHSHVYWYRQLPEEGLKFMVYLQKENIIDESGMPKERFSAEFPKEGPSILRIQQVVRGDSAAYFCASSPPGLPYEQYFGPGTRLTVT.

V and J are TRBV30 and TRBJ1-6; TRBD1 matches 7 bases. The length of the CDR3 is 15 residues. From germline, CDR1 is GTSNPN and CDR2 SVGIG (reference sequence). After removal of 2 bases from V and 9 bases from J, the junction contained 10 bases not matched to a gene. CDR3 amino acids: CAWSRGGTEISPLHF. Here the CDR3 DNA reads TGTGCCTGGAGTAGGGGAGGGACAGAAATTTCACCCCTCCACTTT.

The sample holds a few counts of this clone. The CDR3 DNA follows: TGCGCCAGCAGCCAAGATCTAGTAGGGACAGGCCCGACAAGAGGCTACACCTTC. This codes for CASSQDLVGTGPTRGYTF. This chain links TRBV4-3 with TRBJ1-2; 8 bases fit TRBD1. Germline loops: CDR1 LGHNA, CDR2 YSLEER. V was pared by 0 bases and J by 8 bases, with 17 bases of the junction left unmatched. The CDR3 spans 18 residues.

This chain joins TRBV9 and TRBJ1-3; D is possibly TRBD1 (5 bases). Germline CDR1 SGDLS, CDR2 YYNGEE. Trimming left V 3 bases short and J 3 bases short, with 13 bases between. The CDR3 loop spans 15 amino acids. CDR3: CASSASAGIGNTIYF. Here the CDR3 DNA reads TGTGCCAGCAGCGCCTCCGCAGGGATTGGAAACACCATATATTTT.

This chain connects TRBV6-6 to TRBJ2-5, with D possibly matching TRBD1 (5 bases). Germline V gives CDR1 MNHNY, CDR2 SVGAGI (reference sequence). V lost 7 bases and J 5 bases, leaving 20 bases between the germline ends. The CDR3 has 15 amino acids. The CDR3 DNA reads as TGTGCCAGCACTCCAAGGGGTCCAGGGTGGGAGACCCAGTACTTC. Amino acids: CASTPRGPGWETQYF.

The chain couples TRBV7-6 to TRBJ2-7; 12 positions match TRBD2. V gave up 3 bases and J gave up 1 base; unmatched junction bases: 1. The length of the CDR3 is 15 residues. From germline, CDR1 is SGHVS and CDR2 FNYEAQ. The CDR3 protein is CASSLTSGGSYEQYF. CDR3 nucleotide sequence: TGTGCCAGCAGCTTGACTAGCGGGGGTTCCTACGAGCAGTACTTC.

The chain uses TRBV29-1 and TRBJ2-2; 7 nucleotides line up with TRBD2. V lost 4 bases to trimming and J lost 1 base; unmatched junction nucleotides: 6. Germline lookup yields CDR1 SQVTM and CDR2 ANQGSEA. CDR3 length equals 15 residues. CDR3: CSVVAGALNTGELFF. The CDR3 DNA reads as TGCAGCGTTGTTGCGGGAGCCCTGAACACCGGGGAGCTGTTTTTT.

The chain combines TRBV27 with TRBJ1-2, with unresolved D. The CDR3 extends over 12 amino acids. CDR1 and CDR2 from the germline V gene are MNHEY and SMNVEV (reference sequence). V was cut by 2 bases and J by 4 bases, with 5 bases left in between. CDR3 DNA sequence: TGTGCCAGCAGTTTAAAGGGCTATGGCTACACCTTC. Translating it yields CASSLKGYGYTF.

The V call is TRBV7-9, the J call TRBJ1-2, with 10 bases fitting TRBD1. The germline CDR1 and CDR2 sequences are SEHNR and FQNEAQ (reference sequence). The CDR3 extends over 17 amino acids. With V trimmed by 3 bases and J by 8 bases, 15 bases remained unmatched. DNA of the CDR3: TGTGCCAGCAGCTTTGCCGACAGGGGGCGCCGAGGGGGAGGCTACACCTTC. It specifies CASSFADRGRRGGGYTF.

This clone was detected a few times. The CDR3 bases are TGTGCCAGCAGCCCGACCCGATCTGGGGAGCAGTACTTC. It yields the protein CASSPTRSGEQYF. The V gene is TRBV7-3, the J gene TRBJ2-7; D is unclear. This CDR3 region has 13 residues. Trimming stripped 5 bases from V and 7 bases from J, with 15 bases between. Germline CDR1 SGHTA, CDR2 FQGTGA.

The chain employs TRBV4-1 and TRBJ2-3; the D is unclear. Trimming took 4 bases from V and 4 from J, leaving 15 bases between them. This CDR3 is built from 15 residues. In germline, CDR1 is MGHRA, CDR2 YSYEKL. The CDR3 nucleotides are TGCGCCAGCAGCCCTCCGAGCCGGCGGTCAGATACGCAGTATTTT. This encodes CASSPPSRRSDTQYF.

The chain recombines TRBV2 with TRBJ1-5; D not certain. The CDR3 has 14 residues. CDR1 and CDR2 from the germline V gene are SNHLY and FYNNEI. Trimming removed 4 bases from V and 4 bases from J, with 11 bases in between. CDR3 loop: CASSGLLGNQPQHF. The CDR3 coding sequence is TGTGCCAGCAGTGGGCTTTTGGGAAATCAGCCCCAGCATTTT.

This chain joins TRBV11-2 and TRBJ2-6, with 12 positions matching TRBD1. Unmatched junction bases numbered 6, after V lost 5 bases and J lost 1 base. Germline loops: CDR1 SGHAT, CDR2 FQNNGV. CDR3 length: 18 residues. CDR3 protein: CASSHGTGGLSGANVLTF. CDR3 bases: TGTGCCAGCAGCCACGGGACAGGGGGCTTATCTGGGGCCAACGTCCTGACTTTC.

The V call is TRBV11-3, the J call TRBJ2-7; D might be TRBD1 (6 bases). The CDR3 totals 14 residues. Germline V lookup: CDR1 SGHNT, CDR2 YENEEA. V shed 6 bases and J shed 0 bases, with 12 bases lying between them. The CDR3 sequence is CASSRTAGSYEQYF. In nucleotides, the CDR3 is TGTGCCAGCAGTCGGACAGCAGGCTCCTACGAGCAGTACTTC.

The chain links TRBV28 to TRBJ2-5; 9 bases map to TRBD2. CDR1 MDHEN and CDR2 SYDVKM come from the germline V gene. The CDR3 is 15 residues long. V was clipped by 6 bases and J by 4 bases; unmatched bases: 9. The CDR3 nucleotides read TGTGCCAGCAGCAAGCTAGCGGGAATACCAGAGACCCAGTACTTC. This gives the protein CASSKLAGIPETQYF. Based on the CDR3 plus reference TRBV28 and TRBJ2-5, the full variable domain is DVKVTQSSRYLVKRTGEKVFLECVQDMDHENMFWYRQDPGLGLRLIYFSYDVKMKEKGDIPEGYSVSREKKERFSLILESASTNQTSMYLCASSKLAGIPETQYFGPGTRLLVL.

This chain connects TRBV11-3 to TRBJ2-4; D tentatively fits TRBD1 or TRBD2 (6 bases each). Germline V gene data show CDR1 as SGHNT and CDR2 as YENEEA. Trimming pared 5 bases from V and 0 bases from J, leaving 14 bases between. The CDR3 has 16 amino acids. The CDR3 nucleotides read TGTGCCAGCAGCCCGGGGGCGGGGATAGCCAAAAACATTCAGTACTTC. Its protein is CASSPGAGIAKNIQYF.

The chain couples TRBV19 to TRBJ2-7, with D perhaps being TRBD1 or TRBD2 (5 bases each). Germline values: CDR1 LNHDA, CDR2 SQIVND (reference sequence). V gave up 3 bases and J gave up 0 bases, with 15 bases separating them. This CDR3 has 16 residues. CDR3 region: CASSISGTLSSYEQYF. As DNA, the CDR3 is TGTGCCAGTAGTATCTCCGGGACGCTGAGCTCCTACGAGCAGTACTTC.

The CDR3 sequence is CATSREGRGGYTF. CDR3 nucleotides: TGTGCCACCAGCAGGGAGGGCAGGGGTGGCTACACCTTC. The chain links TRBV15 to TRBJ1-2; TRBD1 is a possible D gene (6 bases). The length of the CDR3 is 13 residues. V lost 3 bases and J 7 bases, leaving 12 bases between the germline ends. Germline V gene sequence: CDR1 LNHNV, CDR2 YYDKDF (reference sequence).

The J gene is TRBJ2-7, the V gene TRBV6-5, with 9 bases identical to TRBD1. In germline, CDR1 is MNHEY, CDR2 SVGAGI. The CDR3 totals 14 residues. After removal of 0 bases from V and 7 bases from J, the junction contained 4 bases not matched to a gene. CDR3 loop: CASSYSGTGLEQYF. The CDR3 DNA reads TGTGCCAGCAGTTACTCGGGGACAGGGTTGGAGCAGTACTTC.

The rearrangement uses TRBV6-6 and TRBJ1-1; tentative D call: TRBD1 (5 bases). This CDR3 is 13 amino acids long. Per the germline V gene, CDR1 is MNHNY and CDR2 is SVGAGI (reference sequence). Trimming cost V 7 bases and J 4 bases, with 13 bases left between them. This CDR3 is CASNPGGLTEAFF. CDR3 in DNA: TGTGCCAGCAACCCTGGGGGACTCACTGAAGCTTTCTTT.

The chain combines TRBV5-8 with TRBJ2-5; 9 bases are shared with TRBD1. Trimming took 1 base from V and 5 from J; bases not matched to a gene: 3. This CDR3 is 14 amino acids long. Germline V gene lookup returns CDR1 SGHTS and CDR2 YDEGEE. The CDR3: CASSLRGTGETQYF. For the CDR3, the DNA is TGTGCCAGCAGCTTGAGAGGGACAGGGGAGACCCAGTACTTC. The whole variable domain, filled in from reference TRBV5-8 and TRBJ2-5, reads EAGVTQSPTHLIKTRGQQATLRCSPISGHTSVYWYQQALGLGLQFLLWYDEGEERNRGNFPPRFSGRQFPNYSSELNVNALELEDSALYLCASSLRGTGETQYFGPGTRLLVL.

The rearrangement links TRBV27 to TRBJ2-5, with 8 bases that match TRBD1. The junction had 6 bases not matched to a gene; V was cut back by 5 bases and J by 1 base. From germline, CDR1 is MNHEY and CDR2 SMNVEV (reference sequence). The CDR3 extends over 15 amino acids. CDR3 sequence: CASSAWTGSQETQYF. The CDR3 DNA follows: TGTGCCAGCAGTGCCTGGACAGGGAGCCAAGAGACCCAGTACTTC.

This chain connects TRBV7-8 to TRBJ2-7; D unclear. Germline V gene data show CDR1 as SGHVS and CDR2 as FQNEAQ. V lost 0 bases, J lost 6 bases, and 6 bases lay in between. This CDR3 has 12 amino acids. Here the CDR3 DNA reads TGTGCCAGCAGCTTAGCGCCAGGCGAGCAGTACTTC. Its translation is CASSLAPGEQYF.

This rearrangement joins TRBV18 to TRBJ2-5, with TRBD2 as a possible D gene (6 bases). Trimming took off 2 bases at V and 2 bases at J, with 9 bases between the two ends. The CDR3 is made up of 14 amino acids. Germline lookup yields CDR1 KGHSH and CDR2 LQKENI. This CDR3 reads CASSPGGGQETQYF. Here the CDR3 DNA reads TGTGCCAGCTCACCAGGTGGGGGGCAAGAGACCCAGTACTTC. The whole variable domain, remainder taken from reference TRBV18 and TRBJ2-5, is NAGVMQNPRHLVRRRGQEARLRCSPMKGHSHVYWYRQLPEEGLKFMVYLQKENIIDESGMPKERFSAEFPKEGPSILRIQQVVRGDSAAYFCASSPGGGQETQYFGPGTRLLVL.

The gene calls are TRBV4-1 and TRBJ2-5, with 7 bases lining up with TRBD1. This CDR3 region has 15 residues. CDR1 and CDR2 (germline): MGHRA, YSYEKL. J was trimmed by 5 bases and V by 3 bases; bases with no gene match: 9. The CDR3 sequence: CASSQTDRAVETQYF. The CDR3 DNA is TGCGCCAGCAGCCAGACCGACAGGGCCGTGGAGACCCAGTACTTC.

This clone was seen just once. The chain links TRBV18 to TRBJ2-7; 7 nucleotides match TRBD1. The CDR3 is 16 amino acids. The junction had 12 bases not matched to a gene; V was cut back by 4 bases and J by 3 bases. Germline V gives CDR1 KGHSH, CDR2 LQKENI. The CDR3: CASSLQGQSTVYEQYF. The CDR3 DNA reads TGTGCCAGCTCACTCCAGGGACAGTCCACTGTCTACGAGCAGTACTTC.